This T cell receptor beta chain was sequenced for a study of regulatory T cells in long-lasting Graves disease. The sample's time point: persistent/refractory GD, antithyroid drugs over 5 years with positive TRAb. PBMC-extracted RNA yielded the TCR library. This clonotype was picked up one time. Arm-PCR of CDR3 regions and iRepertoire HTBI primers were used to build TCR beta libraries. Per the authors' pipeline: Spanning all samples, the identified segments comprised some 66 TRBV and about 15 TRBJ. TCRdb analysed the multiplex PCR reads with MiXCR anew, one entry per CDR3 protein. The V and J calls here are based on TCRdb, not the publication. The profile shows under 450,000 distinct CDR3 sequences, roughly 25% of them singletons. This CDR3 is 15 amino acids long. The V gene's germline CDR1 is SGHRS and CDR2 YFSETQ. After removal of 4 bases from V and 4 bases from J, the junction contained 8 bases not matched to a gene.

The clonotype was recovered from a woman between 40 and 50 years old with Graves disease. The chain has TRBV5-1 and TRBJ2-7, with 10 nucleotides matching TRBD2. Sequences were derived from peripheral blood mononuclear cells (PBMCs), sampled when the disease was refractory, from a patient treated with antithyroid drugs. The CDR3 nucleotides read TGCGCCAGCAGCCATCCTAGCGGGAGTAGGTACGAGCAGTACTTC. It is translated as CASSHPSGSRYEQYF. Drawing the rest from reference TRBV5-1 and TRBJ2-7, the complete variable domain is KAGVTQTPRYLIKTRGQQVTLSCSPISGHRSVSWYQQTPGQGLQFLFEYFSETQRNKGNFPGRFSGRQFSNSRSEMNVSTLELGDSALYLCASSHPSGSRYEQYFGPGTRLTVT.